Below are 8 T cell receptor beta chains sequenced from a single sample in a study of cytomegalovirus exposure and HLA in healthy donors. Primers: 60 Vbeta forward and 13 Jbeta reverse. This table comes from immunoSEQ multiplex PCR, and its TCRdb copy is limited to in-frame clones, with some not included. The table shows roughly 130,000 clones, with around 9% occurring only once. Sequencing was performed on PBMCs. The receptors originated from a man aged 35-49 years in good health and CMV-seronegative.

The J gene is TRBJ2-6, the V gene TRBV5-4; D may be TRBD1 (6 bases). This CDR3 contains 15 residues. CDR1 and CDR2 (germline): SGHNT, YYREEE (reference sequence). The V end lost 4 bases, the J end lost 4 bases, and 12 bases lay between the germline ends. CDR3 region: CASSITGPGANVLTF. The CDR3 DNA reads TGTGCCAGCAGCATCACAGGGCCCGGGGCCAACGTCCTGACTTTC.

This clone was found a few times. The rearrangement uses TRBV6-6 and TRBJ1-1; the D gene is possibly TRBD1 (6 bases). Germline-derived CDR1 and CDR2 are MNHNY and SVGAGI (reference sequence). The length of the CDR3 is 14 residues. Trimming removed 6 bases at V and 4 bases at J, with 15 bases between. The CDR3, as DNA: TGTGCCAGCAGCCTCACAGGGTTTAGCACTGAAGCTTTCTTT. Its protein product is CASSLTGFSTEAFF.

The rearrangement joins TRBV6-1 to TRBJ1-5, with D unresolved. Germline assignment: CDR1 MNHNS and CDR2 SASEGT. The ends were cut back, 7 bases at V and 8 bases at J, with 6 bases in the middle. This CDR3 contains 10 residues. Here the CDR3 DNA reads TGTGCCAGCATTCGGGAGCCCCAGCATTTT. Protein: CASIREPQHF.

Only a few counts were recorded for this clone. The chain links TRBV5-6 to TRBJ2-7, with 8 bases lining up with TRBD1. Germline V gene lookup returns CDR1 SGHDT and CDR2 YYEEEE. Germline trimming cut 4 bases from V and 1 base from J; bases unmatched to any gene: 1. CDR3 length equals 13 residues. The chain's CDR3 is CASSRDRSYEQYF. The CDR3 DNA reads TGTGCCAGCAGCAGGGACAGGTCCTACGAGCAGTACTTC.

Many counts were recorded for this clone. J is TRBJ1-2 and V is TRBV6-6; tentatively, D is TRBD1 (6 bases). Germline lookup yields CDR1 MNHNY and CDR2 SVGAGI (reference sequence). The CDR3 length is 14 residues. The V gene lost 0 bases and the J gene lost 2 bases, with 7 bases spanning the gap. DNA for the CDR3: TGTGCCAGCAGTTACTCACAGGGCAACTATGGCTACACCTTC. This codes for CASSYSQGNYGYTF.

This clone has a handful of counts. The rearrangement links TRBV5-6 to TRBJ2-7; D remains ambiguous. The ends were cut back, 3 bases at V and 2 bases at J, with 9 bases in the middle. The V gene's germline CDR1 is SGHDT and CDR2 YYEEEE. The CDR3 has 13 residues. CDR3 nucleotide sequence: TGTGCCAGCAGCTCGACACGTCCCTACGAGCAGTACTTC. Its translation is CASSSTRPYEQYF. Full variable domain (rest looked up from reference TRBV5-6 and TRBJ2-7): DAGVTQSPTHLIKTRGQQVTLRCSPKSGHDTVSWYQQALGQGPQFIFQYYEEEERQRGNFPDRFSGHQFPNYSSELNVNALLLGDSALYLCASSSTRPYEQYFGPGTRLTVT.

This clone was detected only a few times. This sample also contains other DNA sequences that code for the same CDR3. The chain is built from TRBV19 and TRBJ1-5, with 7 bases that match TRBD1. Trimming at V came to 3 bases and at J to 2 bases, leaving 4 bases not matched to a gene. Germline assignment: CDR1 LNHDA and CDR2 SQIVND (reference sequence). The CDR3 totals 15 residues. The CDR3 DNA reads TGTGCCAGTAGTATTGGTCAGGGGGGCAATCAGCCCCAGCATTTT. The encoded protein is CASSIGQGGNQPQHF.

The table lists this clone with a few counts. The chain carries TRBV12-5 and TRBJ2-2; 8 nucleotides line up with TRBD2. Germline CDR1 and CDR2: LGHNT and FRNRAP. The ends lost 1 base at V and 5 bases at J; junction bases unmatched: 9. This CDR3 region has 17 residues. The CDR3 loop is CASGLESLAGWTGELFF. The DNA for the CDR3 is TGTGCTAGTGGTTTGGAATCCTTAGCGGGGTGGACCGGGGAGCTGTTTTTT.